These 28 T cell receptor beta chains originate from one sample sequenced in a study of brain metastases from non-small cell lung cancer. TCRdb keeps only in-frame clones here, not all; method: immunoSEQ multiplex PCR. The table has 1,500 to 2,000 clones, about 85% seen once. Sequencing was done on a sample of tumor-adjacent normal tissue. These receptors were obtained from a donor over 35 with non-small cell lung cancer.

This chain uses TRBV9 with TRBJ1-5; tentative D call: TRBD1 (5 bases). This CDR3 has 15 residues. V was shortened by 0 bases and J by 4 bases, with 11 bases between the two germline ends. Germline V lookup: CDR1 SGDLS, CDR2 YYNGEE. The CDR3 DNA sequence: TGTGCCAGCAGCGTAGGATATGAGGGGAATCAGCCCCAGCATTTT. Protein sequence: CASSVGYEGNQPQHF.

The gene calls are TRBV10-3 and TRBJ1-1; 7 nucleotides agree with TRBD1. J lost 1 base, V lost 6 bases, and 2 bases had no gene match. The length of the CDR3 is 13 residues. Germline lookup yields CDR1 ENHRY and CDR2 SYGVKD. The CDR3 loop reads CAIRDRENTEAFF. CDR3 DNA sequence: TGTGCCATCAGAGACAGGGAGAACACTGAAGCTTTCTTT.

This clone was seen once. The chain combines TRBV30 with TRBJ2-5, with a possible D match to TRBD2 (5 bases). The germline V gene has CDR1 GTSNPN and CDR2 SVGIG (reference sequence). Trimming shortened V by 4 bases and J by 2 bases, and 17 bases separated the two germline ends. The CDR3 contains 15 residues. The CDR3 spells CAWTVSAAPQETQYF. The CDR3 coding sequence is TGTGCCTGGACGGTTTCAGCGGCCCCACAAGAGACCCAGTACTTC.

The rearrangement joins TRBV10-2 to TRBJ2-1, with D perhaps TRBD1 (6 bases). The ends were cut back, 6 bases at V and 12 bases at J, with 15 bases in the middle. Germline values: CDR1 WSHSY, CDR2 SAAADI. The length of the CDR3 is 12 residues. CDR3 bases: TGCGCCAGCAGGGACAGTCTAACCCGGCAGTTCTTC. Translated: CASRDSLTRQFF.

V usage is TRBV27 and J usage is TRBJ2-5, with D maybe TRBD2 (6 bases). Germline V lookup: CDR1 MNHEY, CDR2 SMNVEV (reference sequence). Deletions cut 10 bases from V and 0 bases from J, with 6 bases between. The CDR3 extends over 11 amino acids. The CDR3 here is CATGDQETQYF. The DNA for the CDR3 is TGTGCCACGGGGGACCAAGAGACCCAGTACTTC.

This chain joins TRBV29-1 and TRBJ2-1; 10 bases agree with TRBD1. This CDR3 is built from 15 residues. CDR1 and CDR2 (germline): SQVTM, ANQGSEA. V trimming: 1 base; J trimming: 7 bases; junction bases outside the gene matches: 7. CDR3 region: CSVEGRTGGKNEQFF. The CDR3, as DNA: TGCAGCGTTGAAGGGAGGACAGGGGGAAAGAATGAGCAGTTCTTC.

Turning to this clone: The junction departs from the called germline gene at one end, perhaps through a read error. The chain couples TRBV7-2 to TRBJ2-3, with 9 positions matching TRBD2. The germline CDR1 and CDR2 sequences are SGHTA and FQGNSA. The CDR3 is made up of 15 amino acids. CDR3: CASILAGVGTDTQYF. DNA for the CDR3: TGTGCCAGCATCTTAGCGGGGGTGGGCACAGATACGCAGTATTTT.

The CDR3 spells CASSIDRAVGSYNEQFF. The CDR3 bases are TGTGCCAGTAGTATAGATCGGGCGGTAGGCTCCTACAATGAGCAGTTCTTC. This chain joins TRBV19 and TRBJ2-1; D unclear. The ends were cut back, 0 bases at V and 0 bases at J, with 12 bases in the middle. CDR3 length equals 17 residues. In germline, CDR1 is LNHDA, CDR2 SQIVND (reference sequence).

The CDR3 sequence: CASSEWTGGDYGYTF. In nucleotides, the CDR3 is TGCGCCAGCAGTGAGTGGACAGGGGGCGACTATGGCTACACCTTC. This chain links TRBV10-2 with TRBJ1-2; the match to TRBD1 covers 11 bases. The CDR3 is made up of 15 amino acids. Germline CDR1 is WSHSY and CDR2 is SAAADI. The V segment lost 1 base and the J segment 3 bases; nucleotides outside the gene matches: 1.

This clone was seen just once. The chain joins TRBV27 to TRBJ2-3; 10 positions match TRBD2. This CDR3 comprises 16 residues. The V segment lost 2 bases and the J segment 5 bases; nucleotides outside the gene matches: 7. The germline gives CDR1 MNHEY, CDR2 SMNVEV (reference sequence). The CDR3 region is CASSLKSGGALDTQYF. The CDR3 region has the DNA TGTGCCAGCAGTTTAAAAAGCGGGGGGGCCTTAGATACGCAGTATTTT.

Of note for this clone: This CDR3 is also generated by other DNA sequences in the sample. The gene calls are TRBV6-2 or TRBV6-3 and TRBJ1-5, with TRBD1 matching 7 bases. Germline-derived CDR1 and CDR2 are MNHEY and SVGEGT. There are 15 residues in the CDR3. V was clipped by 5 bases and J by 1 base; unmatched bases: 5. DNA of the CDR3: TGTGCCAGCAGTCAGCCGGGACAGAGCAATCAGCCCCAGCATTTT. Its translation is CASSQPGQSNQPQHF.

This clone was seen more than once but under ten times. The chain joins TRBV10-2 to TRBJ1-1; no firm D call. This CDR3 has 14 amino acids. V dropped 6 bases and J dropped 4 bases, with 15 bases sitting between them. The germline gives CDR1 WSHSY, CDR2 SAAADI. The CDR3 region has the DNA TGCGCCAGCAGAGAGACGGGGAGATTCACTGAAGCTTTCTTT. This codes for CASRETGRFTEAFF.

The rearrangement uses TRBV5-1 and TRBJ1-1; tentative D call: TRBD1 (5 bases). CDR1 and CDR2 from the germline V gene are SGHRS and YFSETQ. The V gene lost 0 bases and the J gene lost 6 bases, with 9 bases spanning the gap. The length of the CDR3 is 13 residues. In DNA, the CDR3 is TGCGCCAGCAGCTTGGCCGACAGCTCTGAAGCTTTCTTT. Translation: CASSLADSSEAFF. The full variable domain, with the rest looked up from reference TRBV5-1 and TRBJ1-1, is KAGVTQTPRYLIKTRGQQVTLSCSPISGHRSVSWYQQTPGQGLQFLFEYFSETQRNKGNFPGRFSGRQFSNSRSEMNVSTLELGDSALYLCASSLADSSEAFFGQGTRLTVV.

The CDR3 sequence is CASSLSLADYNEQFF. The CDR3 coding sequence is TGTGCCAGCAGCTTATCACTAGCGGACTACAATGAGCAGTTCTTC. This chain uses TRBV7-7 with TRBJ2-1; 8 bases agree with TRBD2. Trimming cost V 2 bases and J 3 bases; bases outside gene matches: 3. This CDR3 spans 15 amino acids. Germline loops: CDR1 SSHAT, CDR2 FNYEAQ (reference sequence).

The chain employs TRBV6-5 and TRBJ1-2; 7 bases fit TRBD1. The length of the CDR3 is 14 residues. The V gene end was trimmed by 6 bases and the J gene end by 5 bases; junction bases not matched to a gene: 9. The germline V gene encodes CDR1 MNHEY and CDR2 SVGAGI. The CDR3 bases are TGTGCCAGCAGATCGAAAACGACAGGGTATGGCTACACCTTC. This sequence encodes CASRSKTTGYGYTF.

Points on this clone: The junction shows a germline mismatch at one end, possibly a read error. The chain uses TRBV19 and TRBJ2-6; D is perhaps TRBD1 or TRBD2 (6 bases each). CDR3 length equals 17 residues. Germline V gives CDR1 LNHDA, CDR2 SQIVND (reference sequence). This CDR3 reads CASSIAKGGSGANVLTF. As DNA, the CDR3 is TGTGCCAGTAGCATAGCCAAGGGGGGCTCTGGGGCCAACGTCCTGACTTTC.

As for this clone: With a much larger clone just one base away, this may be a read error. The chain is built from TRBV7-2 and TRBJ2-4, with D unclear. V was cut by 4 bases and J by 8 bases, with 24 bases left in between. The V gene's germline CDR1 is SGHTA and CDR2 FQGNSA. The CDR3 is 17 residues long. In DNA, the CDR3 is TGTGCCAGCAGCTCCCCTGTGTTTGGGCAAATAAGGGACATTCAGTACTTC. Translated, it gives CASSSPVFGQIRDIQYF.

The chain recombines TRBV10-1 with TRBJ1-4; D is uncertain. V lost 3 bases to trimming and J lost 6 bases, with 8 bases between them. This CDR3 is built from 13 residues. CDR1 is WNHNN, CDR2 SYGVQD, per germline (reference sequence). The chain's CDR3 is CASSELRDEKLFF. As DNA, the CDR3 is TGCGCCAGCAGTGAACTAAGGGATGAAAAACTGTTTTTT.

As concerns this clone: Other nucleotide sequences in the sample specify the same CDR3. The rearrangement joins TRBV5-1 to TRBJ1-6; 7 positions match TRBD1. This CDR3 contains 15 residues. The trim removed 4 bases at V and 10 bases at J, leaving 11 bases unmatched. Germline V lookup: CDR1 SGHRS, CDR2 YFSETQ. The CDR3 nucleotides are TGCGCCAGCAGCCCATCTGACAGGGAGGACTCACCCCTCCACTTT. Residues: CASSPSDREDSPLHF.

The chain uses TRBV19 and TRBJ2-7, with a possible D match to TRBD1 (6 bases). This CDR3 comprises 13 residues. The germline V and J ends were trimmed by 10 bases and 0 bases, with 13 bases remaining between them. Germline V gene lookup returns CDR1 LNHDA and CDR2 SQIVND (reference sequence). CDR3 bases: TGTGCCACCAGCAGGGGAAGCTCCTACGAGCAGTACTTC. Encoded protein: CATSRGSSYEQYF.

In regard to this clone: This sample includes further DNA sequences coding for the same CDR3. The rearrangement joins TRBV30 to TRBJ1-2; a possible D gene is TRBD1 (5 bases). Trimming left V 2 bases short and J 10 bases short, with 20 bases between. CDR3 length equals 14 residues. CDR1 and CDR2 from the germline V gene are GTSNPN and SVGIG (reference sequence). The CDR3 bases are TGTGCCTGGAGTCCTGTAGGGCTGGGGGTAACCTACACCTTC. It translates to CAWSPVGLGVTYTF.

Note on this clone: Other DNA variants within this sample encode the same CDR3. The chain uses TRBV2 and TRBJ1-2; no reliable D call. Looked up from germline, CDR1 is SNHLY and CDR2 is FYNNEI. V was trimmed by 6 bases and J by 2 bases, leaving 13 bases between them. The CDR3 covers 14 residues. The CDR3 nucleotides read TGTGCCAGCAGGCGCACAGTGACCAACTATGGCTACACCTTC. Translation gives CASRRTVTNYGYTF. The full variable domain, completed using reference TRBV2 and TRBJ1-2, is EPEVTQTPSHQVTQMGQEVILRCVPISNHLYFYWYRQILGQKVEFLVSFYNNEISEKSEIFDDQFSVERPDGSNFTLKIRSTKLEDSAMYFCASRRTVTNYGYTFGSGTRLTVV.

The chain uses TRBV9 and TRBJ2-3; possible D gene TRBD2, 5 bases. There are 15 residues in the CDR3. The V gene's germline CDR1 is SGDLS and CDR2 YYNGEE. With 1 base removed from V and 2 bases from J, the gap between germline ends came to 11 bases. CDR3 residues: CASSVPGGSTDTQYF. DNA for the CDR3: TGTGCCAGCAGCGTACCCGGCGGGTCCACAGATACGCAGTATTTT.

The V gene is TRBV18, the J gene TRBJ1-5; D is undetermined. Trimming stripped 2 bases from V and 0 bases from J, with 8 bases between. The germline V gene encodes CDR1 KGHSH and CDR2 LQKENI. The CDR3 is 15 amino acids. The CDR3 is CASSPEGNSNQPQHF. The DNA for the CDR3 is TGTGCCAGCTCACCAGAGGGAAATAGCAATCAGCCCCAGCATTTT.

The J gene is TRBJ2-1, the V gene TRBV15, with TRBD2 identical over 13 bases. Germline lookup yields CDR1 LNHNV and CDR2 YYDKDF (reference sequence). This CDR3 comprises 21 residues. After removal of 1 base from V and 5 bases from J, the junction contained 17 bases not matched to a gene. CDR3 coding DNA: TGTGCCACCAGCAGAGTCCGGAGGACTAGCGGGGGTCCTGCATTCAACAATGAGCAGTTCTTC. Its protein is CATSRVRRTSGGPAFNNEQFF.

Note on this clone: One junction end disagrees with the germline gene, perhaps due to a read error. This rearrangement joins TRBV9 to TRBJ1-6; D is undetermined. This CDR3 is 12 amino acids long. Germline V CDR1 and CDR2: SGDLS, YYNGEE. The CDR3 is CVSSVLGSPLHF. CDR3 in DNA: TGTGTCAGCAGCGTATTAGGATCACCCCTCCACTTT.

This clone has just one count. The chain employs TRBV7-2 and TRBJ2-7, with TRBD1 matching 10 bases. Germline V gene sequence: CDR1 SGHTA, CDR2 FQGNSA. The CDR3 spans 14 residues. Unmatched junction bases numbered 6, after V lost 5 bases and J lost 5 bases. The CDR3 DNA reads as TGTGCCAGCAGCCCCGGGACAGGGGCCCACGAGCAGTACTTC. It translates to CASSPGTGAHEQYF. The full variable domain, with the rest looked up from reference TRBV7-2 and TRBJ2-7, is GAGVSQSPSNKVTEKGKDVELRCDPISGHTALYWYRQSLGQGLEFLIYFQGNSAPDKSGLPSDRFSAERTGGSVSTLTIQRTQQEDSAVYLCASSPGTGAHEQYFGPGTRLTVT.

V gene TRBV6-2 or TRBV6-3 combines with J gene TRBJ1-1, with a weak D call TRBD1 (6 bases). The length of the CDR3 is 14 residues. The V end lost 2 bases, the J end lost 7 bases, and 14 bases lay between the germline ends. The germline V gene has CDR1 MNHEY and CDR2 SVGEGT. Here the CDR3 reads CASSYEGGLVEAFF. CDR3 sequence (DNA): TGTGCCAGCAGTTACGAGGGGGGGCTCGTTGAAGCTTTCTTT.